Judged by abundance, the clone carrying this T cell receptor (beta chain) is medium-sized. No antigen is known for it. This sample was taken from a study of vaccination and CD4 T cells after COVID-19. Findings and caveats of the study: Apart from involving relatively few convalescent patients, the work omitted early post-infection timepoints.

Cultured CD4+ T cell DNA was sequenced using the Oncomine TCR Beta short-read assay. Researchers extracted genomic DNA from CD4+ T cells that had been cultured. TCRdb reprocessed the PCR reads with MiXCR, giving one entry per CDR3 protein. Among 18,000 or so distinct CDR3 sequences listed, roughly 27% were seen once. The V gene's germline CDR1 is SGHTA and CDR2 FQGNSA. After removal of 5 bases from V and 6 bases from J, the junction contained 10 bases not matched to a gene. The CDR3 is 15 amino acids. Treatment denoted: roughly 10-day PBMC culture with coronavirus spike peptide pools or control peptides (ViraFEST assay). Alongside around 10 IU/ml IL-2 and roughly 10 ug/ml peptide pools, PBMCs were cultured at some 1.9 million per well.

The chain couples TRBV7-2 to TRBJ1-2; 9 bases are shared with TRBD1. The TCR sequence derives from a human donor with COVID-19. What was sequenced was cultured CD4+ T cells from blood. This CDR3 is CASSPAGTGRDGYTF. In nucleotides, the CDR3 is TGTGCCAGCAGCCCAGCCGGGACAGGGAGAGATGGCTACACCTTC.